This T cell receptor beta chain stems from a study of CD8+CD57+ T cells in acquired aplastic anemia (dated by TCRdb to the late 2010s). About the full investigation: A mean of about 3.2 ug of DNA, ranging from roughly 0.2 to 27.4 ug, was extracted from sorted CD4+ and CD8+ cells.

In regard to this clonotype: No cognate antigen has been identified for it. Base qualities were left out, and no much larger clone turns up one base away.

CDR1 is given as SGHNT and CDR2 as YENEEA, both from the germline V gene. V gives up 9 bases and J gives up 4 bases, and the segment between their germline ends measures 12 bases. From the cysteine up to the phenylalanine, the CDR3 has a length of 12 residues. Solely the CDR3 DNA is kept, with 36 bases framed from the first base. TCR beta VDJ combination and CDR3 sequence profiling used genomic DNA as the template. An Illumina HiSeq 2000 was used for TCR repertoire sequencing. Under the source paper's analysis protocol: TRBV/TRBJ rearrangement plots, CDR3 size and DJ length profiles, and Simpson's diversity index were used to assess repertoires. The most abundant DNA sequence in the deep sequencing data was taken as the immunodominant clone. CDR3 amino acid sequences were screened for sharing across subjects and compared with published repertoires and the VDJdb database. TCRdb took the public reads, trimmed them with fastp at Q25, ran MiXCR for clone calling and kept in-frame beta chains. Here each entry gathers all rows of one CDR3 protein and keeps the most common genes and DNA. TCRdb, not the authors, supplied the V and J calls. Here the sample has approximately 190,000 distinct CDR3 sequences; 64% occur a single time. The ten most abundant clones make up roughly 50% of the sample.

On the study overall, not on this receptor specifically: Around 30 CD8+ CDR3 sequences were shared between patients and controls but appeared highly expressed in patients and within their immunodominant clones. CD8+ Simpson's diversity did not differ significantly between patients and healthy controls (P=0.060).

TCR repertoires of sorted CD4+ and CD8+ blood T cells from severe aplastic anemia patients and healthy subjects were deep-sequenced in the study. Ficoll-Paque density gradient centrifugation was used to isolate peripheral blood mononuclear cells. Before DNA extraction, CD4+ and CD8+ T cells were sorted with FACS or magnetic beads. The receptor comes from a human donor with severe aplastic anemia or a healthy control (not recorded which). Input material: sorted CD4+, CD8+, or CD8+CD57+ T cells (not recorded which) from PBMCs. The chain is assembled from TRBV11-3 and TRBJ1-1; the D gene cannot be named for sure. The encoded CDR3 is CASAPRRTEAFF. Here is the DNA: TGTGCCAGTGCGCCCCGACGCACTGAAGCTTTCTTT.